The 14 T cell receptor beta chains reported below all come from one sample, sequenced in a study of early stage breast cancer tumors. Here immunoSEQ multiplex PCR was the method, and the copy in TCRdb shows in-frame clones only, minus some. The sample includes tens of thousands of clones, around three quarters of them seen just once. Sample: blood. These receptors all stem from a person aged 30-39 years with breast cancer.

This clone turned up a few times. The chain joins TRBV6-5 to TRBJ1-2, with D unclear. V was pared by 7 bases and J by 0 bases, with 15 bases between. Germline V gene lookup returns CDR1 MNHEY and CDR2 SVGAGI. The CDR3 consists of 15 residues. CDR3: CASITRQLANYGYTF. The CDR3 region has the DNA TGTGCCAGCATTACTCGACAACTCGCTAACTATGGCTACACCTTC.

V gene TRBV28 combines with J gene TRBJ2-7, with D uncertain. The CDR3 is 15 residues long. Trimming took 7 bases from V and 1 from J, leaving 17 bases between them. CDR1 and CDR2 (germline): MDHEN, SYDVKM. The CDR3 loop reads CASTPVFGNSYEQYF. The CDR3 bases are TGTGCCAGCACCCCTGTTTTTGGCAATTCCTACGAGCAGTACTTC.

The chain uses TRBV12-2 and TRBJ2-2; the listed D gene, TRBD1, was not tested against the DNA. TRBV12-2 is described as a pseudogene. The CDR3 has 16 residues. The CDR3 DNA sequence: TGTGCAAGTCGCTTACGGCAGGGGGCGAGGACCGGGGAGCTGTTTTTT. Translating gives CASRLRQGARTGELFF.

The chain joins TRBV7-3 to TRBJ2-7, with TRBD2 matching over 8 bases. Per germline, CDR1 SGHTA and CDR2 FQGTGA. The length of the CDR3 is 18 residues. After removal of 1 base from V and 1 base from J, the junction contained 12 bases not matched to a gene. The CDR3 region is CASSLKGGSGSFSYEQYF. CDR3 nucleotides: TGTGCCAGCAGCTTAAAGGGAGGAAGCGGGAGTTTTTCCTACGAGCAGTACTTC.

The chain joins TRBV19 to TRBJ1-2, with 11 bases fitting TRBD1. After removal of 3 bases from V and 4 bases from J, the junction contained 4 bases not matched to a gene. CDR3 length: 15 residues. Germline lookup yields CDR1 LNHDA and CDR2 SQIVND (reference sequence). The CDR3 is CASSMSGTGGYGYTF. The CDR3 DNA reads TGTGCCAGTAGTATGTCCGGGACAGGGGGCTATGGCTACACCTTC.

The rearrangement joins TRBV2 to TRBJ2-7; D is uncertain. Per germline, CDR1 SNHLY and CDR2 FYNNEI. The CDR3 has 11 amino acids. V gave up 6 bases and J gave up 3 bases, with 6 bases separating them. CDR3 DNA: TGTGCCAGCAGGGTAGGCTACGAGCAGTACTTC. This gives the protein CASRVGYEQYF.

The chain uses TRBV5-1 and TRBJ2-1; TRBD2 might be the D (6 bases). The V end lost 4 bases, the J end lost 0 bases, and 14 bases lay between the germline ends. This CDR3 comprises 16 residues. Germline CDR1 SGHRS, CDR2 YFSETQ. The CDR3 coding sequence is TGCGCCAGCAGCCCCGGGACTTTCCCCTCCTACAATGAGCAGTTCTTC. It specifies CASSPGTFPSYNEQFF.

V and J are TRBV6-4 and TRBJ2-2; 11 positions match TRBD2. Germline V gene lookup returns CDR1 MRHNA and CDR2 SNTAGT. Trimming removed 4 bases from V and 3 bases from J; junction bases left unmatched: 1. The CDR3 contains 15 residues. CDR3 in amino acids: CASSVGLADTGELFF. The CDR3 nucleotides are TGTGCCAGCAGTGTGGGACTAGCGGACACCGGGGAGCTGTTTTTT.

The J gene is TRBJ1-2, the V gene TRBV6-4; D remains ambiguous. The CDR3 has 11 amino acids. The germline V gene has CDR1 MRHNA and CDR2 SNTAGT. The V end lost 5 bases, the J end lost 4 bases, and 5 bases lay between the germline ends. The CDR3 here is CASSQGYGYTF. CDR3 sequence (DNA): TGTGCCAGCAGTCAAGGCTATGGCTACACCTTC.

The chain employs TRBV4-2 and TRBJ2-5; 8 bases are a match to TRBD2. V gave up 0 bases and J gave up 0 bases; unmatched junction bases: 6. This CDR3 spans 17 amino acids. The germline gives CDR1 LGHNA, CDR2 YNFKEQ. The CDR3 loop is CASSQDLGGRHQETQYF. CDR3 bases: TGTGCCAGCAGCCAAGATTTAGGCGGGAGGCACCAAGAGACCCAGTACTTC.

V gene TRBV30 combines with J gene TRBJ1-4, with D maybe TRBD1 (6 bases). Germline V lookup: CDR1 GTSNPN, CDR2 SVGIG (reference sequence). The CDR3 sequence is 15 residues long. V lost 4 bases, J lost 2 bases, and 14 bases lay in between. For the CDR3, the DNA is TGTGCCTGGATTCATCGGGGGGCCACTAATGAAAAACTGTTTTTT. Protein: CAWIHRGATNEKLFF.

This clone was seen once. Germline is not matched at one junction end, which may reflect a read error. V gene TRBV7-2 combines with J gene TRBJ2-1; no clear D gene. Germline V gives CDR1 SGHTA, CDR2 FQGNSA. The CDR3 contains 12 residues. The CDR3: CASSPTYTEQFF. The CDR3 DNA sequence: TGTGCCAGCAGCCCTACGTACACTGAGCAGTTCTTC.

This chain joins TRBV9 and TRBJ2-1; D may be TRBD2 (6 bases). Germline CDR1 is SGDLS and CDR2 is YYNGEE. The CDR3 has 18 residues. Trimming removed 0 bases from V and 4 bases from J, with 20 bases in between. This CDR3 is CASSVASIMGGRYNEQFF. DNA for the CDR3: TGTGCCAGCAGCGTAGCTTCTATCATGGGGGGAAGGTACAATGAGCAGTTCTTC.

The chain couples TRBV25-1 to TRBJ2-7; TRBD2 matches at 10 bases. The germline gives CDR1 MGHDK, CDR2 SYGVNS. The CDR3 consists of 14 residues. Trimming cost V 3 bases and J 5 bases; bases outside gene matches: 4. The DNA for the CDR3 is TGTGCCAGCAGTGAGGGCCTAGCGGGAGACGAGCAGTACTTC. Protein: CASSEGLAGDEQYF.